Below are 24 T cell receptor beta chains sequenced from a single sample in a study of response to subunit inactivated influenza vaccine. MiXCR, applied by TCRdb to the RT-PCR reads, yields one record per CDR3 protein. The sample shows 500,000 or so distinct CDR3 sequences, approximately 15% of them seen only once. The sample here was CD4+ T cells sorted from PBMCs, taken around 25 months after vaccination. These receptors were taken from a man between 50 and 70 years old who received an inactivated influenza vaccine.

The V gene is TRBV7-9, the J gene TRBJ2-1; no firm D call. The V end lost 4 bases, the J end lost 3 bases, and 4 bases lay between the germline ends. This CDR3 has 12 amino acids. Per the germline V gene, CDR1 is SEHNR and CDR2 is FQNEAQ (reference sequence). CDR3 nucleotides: TGTGCCAGCAGCTCTAACTACAATGAGCAGTTCTTC. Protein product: CASSSNYNEQFF.

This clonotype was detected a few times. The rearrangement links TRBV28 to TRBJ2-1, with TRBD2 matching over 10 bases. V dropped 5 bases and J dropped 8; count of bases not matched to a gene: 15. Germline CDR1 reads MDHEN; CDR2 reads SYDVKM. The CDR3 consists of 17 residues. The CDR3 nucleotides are TGTGCCAGCAGTGCCCAAGAAGCGGGAGGGTCTCGTCATGAGCAGTTCTTC. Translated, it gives CASSAQEAGGSRHEQFF.

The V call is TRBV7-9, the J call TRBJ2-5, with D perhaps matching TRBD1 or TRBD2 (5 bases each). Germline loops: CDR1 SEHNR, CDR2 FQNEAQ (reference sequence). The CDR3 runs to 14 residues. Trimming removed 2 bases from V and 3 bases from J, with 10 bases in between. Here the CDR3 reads CASSLFGGEETQYF. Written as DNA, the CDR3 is TGTGCCAGCAGCTTATTTGGGGGAGAAGAGACCCAGTACTTC.

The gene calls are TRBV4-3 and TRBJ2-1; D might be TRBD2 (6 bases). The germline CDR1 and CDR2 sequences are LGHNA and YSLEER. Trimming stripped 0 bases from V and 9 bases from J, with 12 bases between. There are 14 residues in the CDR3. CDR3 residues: CASSQDSGAGEQFF. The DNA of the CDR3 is TGCGCCAGCAGCCAAGATTCGGGAGCAGGTGAGCAGTTCTTC.

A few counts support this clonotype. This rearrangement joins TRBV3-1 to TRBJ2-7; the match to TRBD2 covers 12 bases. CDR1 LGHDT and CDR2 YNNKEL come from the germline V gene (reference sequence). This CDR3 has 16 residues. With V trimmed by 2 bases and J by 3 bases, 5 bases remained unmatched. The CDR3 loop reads CASSQSGLAGHYEQYF. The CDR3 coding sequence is TGTGCCAGCAGCCAATCTGGACTAGCGGGACACTACGAGCAGTACTTC.

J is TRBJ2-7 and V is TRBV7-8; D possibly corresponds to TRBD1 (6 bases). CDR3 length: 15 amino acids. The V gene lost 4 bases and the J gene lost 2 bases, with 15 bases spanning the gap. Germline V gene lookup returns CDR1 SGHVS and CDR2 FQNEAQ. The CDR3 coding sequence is TGTGCCAGCAGCTCCAAGACGGGGACAACCTACGAGCAGTACTTC. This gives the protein CASSSKTGTTYEQYF.

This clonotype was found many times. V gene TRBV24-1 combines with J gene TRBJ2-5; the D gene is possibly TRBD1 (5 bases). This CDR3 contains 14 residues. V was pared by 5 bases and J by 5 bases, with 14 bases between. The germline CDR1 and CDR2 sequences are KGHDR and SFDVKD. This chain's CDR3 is CATSATGRVETQYF. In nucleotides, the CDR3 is TGTGCCACCAGTGCTACCGGCAGGGTGGAGACCCAGTACTTC.

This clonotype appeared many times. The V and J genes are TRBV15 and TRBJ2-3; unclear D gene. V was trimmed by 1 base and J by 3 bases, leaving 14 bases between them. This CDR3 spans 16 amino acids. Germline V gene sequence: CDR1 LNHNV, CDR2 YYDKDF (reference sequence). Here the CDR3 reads CATSRVGYPQTDTQYF. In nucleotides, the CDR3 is TGTGCCACCAGCAGAGTGGGCTACCCGCAGACAGATACGCAGTATTTT.

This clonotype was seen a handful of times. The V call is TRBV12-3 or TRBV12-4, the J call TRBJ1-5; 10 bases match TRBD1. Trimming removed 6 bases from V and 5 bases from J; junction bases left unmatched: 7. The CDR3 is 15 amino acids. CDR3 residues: CASSSDRGPDQPQHF. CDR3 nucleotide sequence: TGTGCCAGCAGCTCCGACAGGGGGCCCGATCAGCCCCAGCATTTT.

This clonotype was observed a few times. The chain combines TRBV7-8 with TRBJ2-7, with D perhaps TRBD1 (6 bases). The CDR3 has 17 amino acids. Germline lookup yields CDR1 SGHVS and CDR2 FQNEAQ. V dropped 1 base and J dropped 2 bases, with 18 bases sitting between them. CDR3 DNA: TGTGCCAGCAGCTTAGTTGGATTGGGACAAACGGCCTACGAGCAGTACTTC. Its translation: CASSLVGLGQTAYEQYF.

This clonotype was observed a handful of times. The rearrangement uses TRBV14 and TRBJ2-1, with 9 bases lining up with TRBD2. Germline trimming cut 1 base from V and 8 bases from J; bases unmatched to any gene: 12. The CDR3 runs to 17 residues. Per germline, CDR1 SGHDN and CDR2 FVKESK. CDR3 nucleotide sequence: TGTGCCAGCAGCCAAGTTTTCAGGGCGGGGGGGCGCGATGAGCAGTTCTTC. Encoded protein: CASSQVFRAGGRDEQFF.

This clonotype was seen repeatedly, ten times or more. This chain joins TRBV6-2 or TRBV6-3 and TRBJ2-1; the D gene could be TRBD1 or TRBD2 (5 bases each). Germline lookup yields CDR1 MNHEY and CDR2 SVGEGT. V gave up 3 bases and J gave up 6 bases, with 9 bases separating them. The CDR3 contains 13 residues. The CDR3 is CASSYLGPNEQFF. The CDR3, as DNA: TGTGCCAGCAGTTATTTGGGACCCAATGAGCAGTTCTTC.

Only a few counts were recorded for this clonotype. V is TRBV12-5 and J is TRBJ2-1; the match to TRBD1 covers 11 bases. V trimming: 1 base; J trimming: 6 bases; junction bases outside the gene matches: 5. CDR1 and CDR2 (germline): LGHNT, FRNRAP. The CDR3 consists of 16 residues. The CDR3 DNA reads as TGTGCTAGTGGTTTGGCCTCCGGGACAGGGGGCAATGAGCAGTTCTTC. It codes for CASGLASGTGGNEQFF.

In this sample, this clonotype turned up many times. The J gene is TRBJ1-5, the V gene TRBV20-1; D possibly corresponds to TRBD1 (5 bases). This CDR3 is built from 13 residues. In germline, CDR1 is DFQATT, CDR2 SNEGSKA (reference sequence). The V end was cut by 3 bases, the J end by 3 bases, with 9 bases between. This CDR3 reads CSASGAPNQPQHF. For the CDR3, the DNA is TGCAGTGCTAGCGGGGCCCCCAATCAGCCCCAGCATTTT.

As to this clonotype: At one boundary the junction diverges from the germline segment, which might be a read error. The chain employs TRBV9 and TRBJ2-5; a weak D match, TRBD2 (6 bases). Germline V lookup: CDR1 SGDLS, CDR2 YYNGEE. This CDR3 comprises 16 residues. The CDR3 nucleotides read TGTACCAGCAGCAGGAACCGGGACTCTACGCAAGAGACCCAGTACTTC. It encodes CTSSRNRDSTQETQYF.

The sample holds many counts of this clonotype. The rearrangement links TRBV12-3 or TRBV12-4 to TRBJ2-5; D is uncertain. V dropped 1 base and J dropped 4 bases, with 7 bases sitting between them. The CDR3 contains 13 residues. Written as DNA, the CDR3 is TGTGCCAGCAGTTTAGGAGTAGTAGAGACCCAGTACTTC. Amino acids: CASSLGVVETQYF.

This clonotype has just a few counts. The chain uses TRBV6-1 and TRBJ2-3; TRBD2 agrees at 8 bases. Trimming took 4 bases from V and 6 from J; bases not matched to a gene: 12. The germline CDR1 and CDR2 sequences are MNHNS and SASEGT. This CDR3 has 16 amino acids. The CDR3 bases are TGTGCCAGCAGTGGAGTGGCGGGAGGCCTCTCGGATACGCAGTATTTT. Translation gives CASSGVAGGLSDTQYF.

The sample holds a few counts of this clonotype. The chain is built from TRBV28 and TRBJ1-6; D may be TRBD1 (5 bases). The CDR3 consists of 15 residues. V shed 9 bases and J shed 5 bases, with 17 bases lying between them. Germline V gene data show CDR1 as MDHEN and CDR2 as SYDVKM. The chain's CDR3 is CASYAGIRDNSPLHF. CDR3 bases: TGTGCCAGTTATGCGGGGATCAGGGATAATTCACCCCTCCACTTT. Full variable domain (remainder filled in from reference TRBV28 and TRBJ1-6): DVKVTQSSRYLVKRTGEKVFLECVQDMDHENMFWYRQDPGLGLRLIYFSYDVKMKEKGDIPEGYSVSREKKERFSLILESASTNQTSMYLCASYAGIRDNSPLHFGNGTRLTVT.

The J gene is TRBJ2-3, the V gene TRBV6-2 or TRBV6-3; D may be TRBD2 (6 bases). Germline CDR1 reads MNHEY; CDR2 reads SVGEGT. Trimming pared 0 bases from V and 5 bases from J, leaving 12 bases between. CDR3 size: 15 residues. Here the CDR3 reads CASSYSRRVGDTQYF. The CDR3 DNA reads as TGTGCCAGCAGTTACTCGAGGAGGGTGGGAGATACGCAGTATTTT.

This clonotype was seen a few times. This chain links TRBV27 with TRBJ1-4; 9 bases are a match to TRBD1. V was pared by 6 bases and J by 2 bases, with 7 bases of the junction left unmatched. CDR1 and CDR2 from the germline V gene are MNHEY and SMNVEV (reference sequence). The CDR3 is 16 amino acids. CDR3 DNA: TGTGCCAGCAGGGAAAACACAGGGGGCACTAATGAAAAACTGTTTTTT. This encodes CASRENTGGTNEKLFF. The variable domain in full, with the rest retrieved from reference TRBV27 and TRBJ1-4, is EAQVTQNPRYLITVTGKKLTVTCSQNMNHEYMSWYRQDPGLGLRQIYYSMNVEVTDKGDVPEGYKVSRKEKRNFPLILESPSPNQTSLYFCASRENTGGTNEKLFFGSGTQLSVL.

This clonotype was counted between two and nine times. The CDR3: CASSQEGTRIQDEQFF. CDR3 coding DNA: TGTGCCAGCAGCCAAGAGGGGACTCGTATTCAAGATGAGCAGTTCTTC. The chain recombines TRBV4-2 with TRBJ2-1; possible D gene TRBD2, 6 bases. The CDR3 sequence is 16 residues long. Trimming cost V 0 bases and J 8 bases, with 17 bases left between them. CDR1 LGHNA and CDR2 YNFKEQ come from the germline V gene.

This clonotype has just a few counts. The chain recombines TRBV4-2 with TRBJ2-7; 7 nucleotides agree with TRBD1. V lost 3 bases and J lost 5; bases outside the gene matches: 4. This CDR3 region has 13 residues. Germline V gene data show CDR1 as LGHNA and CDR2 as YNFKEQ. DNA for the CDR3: TGTGCCAGCAGCCACCCCGGGACAGACGAGCAGTACTTC. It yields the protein CASSHPGTDEQYF.

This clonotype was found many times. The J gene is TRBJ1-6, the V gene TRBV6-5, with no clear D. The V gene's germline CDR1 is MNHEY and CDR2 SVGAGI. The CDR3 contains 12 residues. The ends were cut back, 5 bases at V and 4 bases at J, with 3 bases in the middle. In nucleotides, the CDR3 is TGTGCCAGCAGTACTTATAATTCACCCCTCCACTTT. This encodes CASSTYNSPLHF.

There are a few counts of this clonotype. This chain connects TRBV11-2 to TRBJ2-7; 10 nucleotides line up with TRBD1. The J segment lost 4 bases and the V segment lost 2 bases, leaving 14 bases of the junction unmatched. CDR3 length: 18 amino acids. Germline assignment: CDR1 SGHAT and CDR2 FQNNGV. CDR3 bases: TGTGCCAGCAGCTTACTCTACTTTGACCTGGACAGGGGGTACGAGCAGTACTTC. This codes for CASSLLYFDLDRGYEQYF.